This TCR beta chain was captured by sequencing in a study of blood T cell repertoires in COVID-19. Background on the study: Spain, Italy and the United States supplied samples that represented acute and convalescent COVID-19. T cells, B-cell-depleted T cells, or PBMCs supplied cDNA or gDNA.

The ends were cut back, 3 bases at V and 4 bases at J, with 12 bases in the middle. CDR1 and CDR2 from the germline V gene are ENHRY and SYGVKD. This CDR3 spans 14 amino acids. How the authors handled the data: Estimates of nucleated cell counts were drawn from the amplification of reference gene primers. Generated by immunoSEQ multiplex PCR, the TCRdb table keeps only in-frame clones and is missing some. From that table come the V and J calls and clone size; the DNA was used to work out D and trimming. The table includes some 200,000 clones, 84% detected once. Seattle patient enrollment occurred during active infection, with longitudinal follow-up thereafter.

The J gene is TRBJ2-5, the V gene TRBV10-3; tentative D call: TRBD1 (5 bases). Sample: peripheral blood. This sequence originates from a woman over 75 with COVID-19, enrolled during active disease. The CDR3 bases are TGTGCCATCAGTGACAGGGCTCGGTCAGAGACCCAGTACTTC. Amino acids: CAISDRARSETQYF.